This T cell receptor beta chain is from a study of CD4 T cells in relation to SARS-CoV-2 and coronaviruses. The table came from immunoSEQ multiplex PCR; TCRdb's copy has only in-frame clones and leaves some out. The sample records about 21,000 clones, around four fifths being singletons. The germline V gene encodes CDR1 MNHEY and CDR2 SVGAGI. V gave up 6 bases and J gave up 7 bases, with 15 bases separating them. The CDR3 covers 13 residues. Of note for this clone: The antigen remains undetermined.

Before the COVID-19 pandemic, during about 2010-2018, CD4+ T cells were taken from unexposed donors. The cells were cultured for over eight days before CD4+ T cells were isolated. Sample: CD4+ T cells from PBMCs, cultured in vitro. The TCR originated in a human donor in good health. The genes are TRBV6-5 and TRBJ2-5; D possibly uses TRBD1 or TRBD2 (5 bases each). This CDR3 is CASRAGTQGTQYF. The CDR3 region has the DNA TGTGCCAGCAGGGCGGGTACTCAGGGGACCCAGTACTTC.